Listed here is a single T cell receptor beta chain. The data were taken from a study of long-term antiretroviral therapy in people with HIV. Study-wide context: Collection dates of the earliest samples fall about a decade before the 2015 immediate-ART recommendation.

Survey-level immunoSEQ v3.0 assays were run. The repertoire was sequenced with immunoSEQ multiplex PCR; TCRdb's copy has only in-frame clones and lacks some. The profile shows roughly 16,000 clones, approximately 94% of them singletons. CDR3 length: 15 residues. Germline lookup yields CDR1 MNHNY and CDR2 SVGAGI (reference sequence). The V gene end was trimmed by 0 bases and the J gene end by 8 bases; junction bases not matched to a gene: 4. This sequence joins TRBV6-6 and TRBJ2-1; the match to TRBD2 covers 10 bases. The starting material was unsorted PBMCs, obtained 6 to 6.5 years after starting antiretroviral therapy. The source is a woman in her 50s with HIV. The CDR3 DNA is TGTGCCAGCAGTTACTCTCTAGCGGGAGACCATGAGCAGTTCTTC. Translation gives CASSYSLAGDHEQFF.